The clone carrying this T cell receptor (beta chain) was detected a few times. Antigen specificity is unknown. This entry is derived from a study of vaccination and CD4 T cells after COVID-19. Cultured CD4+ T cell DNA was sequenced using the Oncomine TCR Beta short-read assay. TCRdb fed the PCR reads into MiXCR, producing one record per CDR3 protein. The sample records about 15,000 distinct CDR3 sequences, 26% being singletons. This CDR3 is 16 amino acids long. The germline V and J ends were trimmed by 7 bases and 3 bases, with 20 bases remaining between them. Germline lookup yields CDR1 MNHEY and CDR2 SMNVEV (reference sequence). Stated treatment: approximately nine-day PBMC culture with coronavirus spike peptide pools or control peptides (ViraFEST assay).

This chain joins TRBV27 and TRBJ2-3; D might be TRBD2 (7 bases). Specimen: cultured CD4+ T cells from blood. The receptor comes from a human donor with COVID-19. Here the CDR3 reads CASKLGGRRITDTQYF. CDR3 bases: TGTGCCAGCAAATTGGGGGGGCGCAGGATTACAGATACGCAGTATTTT.